This T cell receptor (beta chain) was recorded in a study of control samples from healthy donors and cancer patients. This table comes from immunoSEQ multiplex PCR, and its TCRdb copy is limited to in-frame clones, with some not included. The sample lists more than 150,000 clones, 93% occurring once. This CDR3 is built from 14 residues. The V segment lost 5 bases and the J segment 4 bases; nucleotides outside the gene matches: 3. The germline V gene has CDR1 LNHDA and CDR2 SQIVND (reference sequence). Sequencing was performed on blood. The chain has TRBV19 and TRBJ1-2; 11 bases map to TRBD1. This sequence was found in a man aged 50-59 years in good health. In DNA, the CDR3 is TGTGCCAGTAGTGCCGGACAGGGGGCCTATGGCTACACCTTC. Protein product: CASSAGQGAYGYTF.